A selection of T cell receptor beta chains follows, all from one sample in a study of molecular identifiers for immune sequencing clone quantification. TCRdb processed the PCR reads anew with MiXCR; each CDR3 protein has one entry. The table includes about 510,000 distinct CDR3 sequences, around 23% detected once. Sequenced: naive CD8+ T cells from blood, with Jurkat cell RNA spiked in. The receptors originated from a human donor in good health. Some libraries in this study had Jurkat cell RNA spiked in. Each CDR3 is given with its conserved first and last residue. A D gene is named only where the DNA matches it firmly. For some rows the clone size is stated as once, few or many, or as a class when expanded; others skip it.

>TRBD1|TRBV12-3/TRBV12-4|many|TRBJ1-1
CASSPRDRVLMNTEAFF
TGTGCCAGCAGTCCCCGGGACAGGGTGCTGATGAACACTGAAGCTTTCTTT
>-|TRBV30|-|TRBJ1-1
CAWSVPLPSGDRIEAFF
TGTGCCTGGAGCGTACCCCTTCCCTCGGGGGATCGCATTGAAGCTTTCTTT
>-|TRBV2|-|TRBJ2-3
CASSEGDREMFTDTQYF
TGTGCCAGCAGTGAAGGCGACAGAGAAATGTTCACAGATACGCAGTATTTT
>-|TRBV4-2|many|TRBJ2-5
CASSQRNTGSLETQYF
TGTGCCAGCAGCCAACGAAACACAGGCAGTTTAGAGACCCAGTACTTC
>TRBD2|TRBV7-9|few|TRBJ2-4
CASSFREAGTENIQYF
TGTGCCAGCAGCTTTCGGGAAGCGGGGACCGAAAACATTCAGTACTTC
>-|TRBV4-1|few|TRBJ2-1
CVSSQEGGLNEQFF
TGCGTCAGCAGCCAAGAGGGGGGCCTCAATGAGCAGTTCTTC
>-|TRBV7-9|few|TRBJ2-5
CASSSRTTGGETQYF
TGTGCCAGCAGCAGCCGGACAACGGGTGGAGAGACCCAGTACTTC
>-|TRBV29-1|many|TRBJ2-3
CSVITVLSDTQYF
TGCAGCGTAATAACGGTCTTATCGGATACGCAGTATTTT
>-|TRBV12-3/TRBV12-4|few|TRBJ2-5
CASGQLQETQYF
TGTGCCAGCGGACAGCTCCAAGAGACCCAGTACTTC
>TRBD1|TRBV27|many|TRBJ2-7
CASSYGTGVGEQYF
TGTGCCAGCAGTTATGGGACAGGGGTGGGGGAGCAGTACTTC
>-|TRBV12-3/TRBV12-4|-|TRBJ2-7
CASSLFLEAYEQHF
TGTGCCAGCAGTTTATTCCTAGAAGCCTACGAGCAGCACTTC
>TRBD2|TRBV27|few|TRBJ2-7
CASNPGGSSYEQYF
TGTGCCAGCAACCCGGGGGGGTCCTCCTACGAGCAGTACTTC
>TRBD1|TRBV13|few|TRBJ2-7
CASSLRGQASYEQYF
TGTGCCAGCAGCTTACGCGGACAGGCGTCGTACGAGCAGTACTTC
>TRBD2|TRBV12-3/TRBV12-4|-|TRBJ2-5
CASCLCGGQETQYF
TGTGCCAGCTGTCTATGCGGGGGACAAGAGACCCAGTACTTC
>-|TRBV7-9|many|TRBJ2-4
CASSSREGKNIQYF
TGTGCCAGCAGTTCTCGGGAAGGCAAAAACATTCAGTACTTC
>TRBD1|TRBV6-5|many|TRBJ1-1
CASSPGTAVGAFF
TGTGCCAGCAGTCCCGGGACAGCAGTAGGAGCTTTCTTT